This is a list of T cell receptor beta chains from one sample in a study of T cells in Graves' hyperthyroidism and ophthalmopathy. MiXCR was run by TCRdb on the multiplex PCR reads, yielding one entry per CDR3 protein. The data contain around 300,000 distinct CDR3 sequences, 20% to 25% of them singletons. Material: blood. These TCRs come from a man aged 25-45 years with Graves' ophthalmopathy. Both conserved end residues are part of each CDR3. D genes are given only for firm matches. The size entry is marked missing in some rows and otherwise reads once, few, many or a size class.

>.|TRBV20-1|TRBJ1-5|.
TGCAGTGCCGCGGACAGCCTCAATCAGCCCCAGCATTTT
CSAADSLNQPQHF
>.|TRBV2|TRBJ2-2|few
TGTGCCAGGCGACTAGTTTCCGGGGAGCTGTTTTTT
CARRLVSGELFF
>TRBD1|TRBV12-3/TRBV12-4|TRBJ1-5|many
TGTGCCAGCAGTCGCGCCGGACAGGGCCGCAATCAGCCCCAGCATTTT
CASSRAGQGRNQPQHF
>TRBD2|TRBV7-7|TRBJ2-7|.
TGTGCTAGCAGCGTAAGGGCGGGGGACGAGCAGTACTTC
CASSVRAGDEQYF
>.|TRBV4-1|TRBJ2-2|few
TGCGCCAGCAGCCAAGACCCCGGGAGCGGGGAGCTGTTTTTT
CASSQDPGSGELFF
>.|TRBV19|TRBJ1-5|once
TGTGCCAGTAGTATTGGAGGGAGACTCCGCGTGGGGAGTAGCAATCAGCCCCAGCATTTT
CASSIGGRLRVGSSNQPQHF
>.|TRBV20-1|TRBJ2-7|.
TGCAGTGCTGAGATGGCGCGCTACGAGCAGTACTTC
CSAEMARYEQYF
>TRBD1|TRBV3-1|TRBJ2-7|.
TGTGCCAGCAGGGGACAGGGACCCTACGAGCAGTACTTC
CASRGQGPYEQYF
>.|TRBV7-2|TRBJ2-1|.
TGTGCCAGCAGCTTTCATCACTACAATGAGCAGTTCTTC
CASSFHHYNEQFF
>TRBD1|TRBV20-1|TRBJ2-1|many
TGCAGTGCTAGACTTAGACCGGGACAGGGGTACAATGAGCAGTTCTTC
CSARLRPGQGYNEQFF
>TRBD1|TRBV7-8|TRBJ2-7|many
TGTGCCAGCAGCTTATCAGGGACAGCCACCTACGAGCAGTACTTC
CASSLSGTATYEQYF
>.|TRBV2|TRBJ1-2|.
TGTGCCAGCAGTGAAGCGGCGGACCTCGAGGGTGGCTACACCTTC
CASSEAADLEGGYTF
>.|TRBV3-1|TRBJ2-1|many
TGTGCCAGCAGCCAAGAAATCGGTCGTGAGCAGTTCTTC
CASSQEIGREQFF
>TRBD1|TRBV28|TRBJ1-1|few
TGTGCCAGCAGTTTATGGGGGACAGGGGGCTGGACTGAAGCTTTCTTT
CASSLWGTGGWTEAFF
>TRBD2|TRBV10-3|TRBJ2-7|few
TGTGCCATCAGGGAGGGACTAGCGGAGACCTACGAGCAGTACTTC
CAIREGLAETYEQYF
>.|TRBV6-2/TRBV6-3|TRBJ2-1|.
TGTGCCAGCAGTTACCCAACGGGGGCCCTTGAGCAGTTCTTC
CASSYPTGALEQFF
>TRBD2|TRBV12-3/TRBV12-4|TRBJ2-7|many
TGTGCCAGCAGTTACGGGGGGAGCTCCTACGAGCAGTACTTC
CASSYGGSSYEQYF
>.|TRBV19|TRBJ1-2|few
TGTGCCAGTAGTACCAGGGCTCTTCCTAAGACGGGATTCCACTATGGCTACACCTTC
CASSTRALPKTGFHYGYTF
>.|TRBV6-1|TRBJ1-5|.
TGTGCCAGCATTGGTGGCAATCAGCCCCAGCATTTT
CASIGGNQPQHF
>.|TRBV20-1|TRBJ1-1|.
TGCAGTGCTCTGGGACACCTGAACACTGAAGCTTTCTTT
CSALGHLNTEAFF
>TRBD2|TRBV11-1|TRBJ2-1|once
TGTGCCAGCAGCACAGCCCTAGCGGGAGGGCCAAATGAGCAGTTCTTC
CASSTALAGGPNEQFF
>.|TRBV9|TRBJ2-3|.
TGTGCCAGCAGCGTACGGGAGTCTCTTCCAGATACGCAGTATTTT
CASSVRESLPDTQYF
>.|TRBV24-1|TRBJ2-3|few
TGTGCCACCAGTGACCAAGAGGGACTTGGCACAGATACGCAGTATTTT
CATSDQEGLGTDTQYF
>.|TRBV9|TRBJ2-3|few
TGTGCCAGCAGCGCCGGTGACACAGATACGCAGTATTTT
CASSAGDTDTQYF
>.|TRBV6-1|TRBJ1-3|few
TGTGCCAGCAGCCCTTCTGGGGCTGCGGGAAACACCATATATTTT
CASSPSGAAGNTIYF
>.|TRBV13|TRBJ2-3|.
TGTGCCAGCAGCTTTGGGGGACGCACAGATACGCAGTATTTT
CASSFGGRTDTQYF
>TRBD2|TRBV4-1|TRBJ2-3|few
TGCGCCAGCAGCCAAGAAGGGGCGGGAGGGCCCCTCACAGATACGCAGTATTTT
CASSQEGAGGPLTDTQYF
>TRBD1|TRBV6-1|TRBJ1-2|few
TGTGCCAGCAGACGGACAGGGTACGGCTACACCTTC
CASRRTGYGYTF
>.|TRBV7-3|TRBJ2-1|.
TGTGCCAGCAGCTTAGAGAGCAGTGAGCAGTTCTTC
CASSLESSEQFF
>TRBD1|TRBV30|TRBJ2-1|few
TGTGCCTGGAGTCAACAGGGGGCTGCCTACAATGAGCAGTTCTTC
CAWSQQGAAYNEQFF
>TRBD1|TRBV7-8|TRBJ2-1|.
TGTGCCAGCAGCTTACGACAGGGAATCAATGAGCAGTCCTTC
CASSLRQGINEQSF
>.|TRBV4-1|TRBJ2-7|.
TGCGCCAGCAGCCAAGAACGGGGTGCGTTCTACGAGCAGTACTTC
CASSQERGAFYEQYF
>.|TRBV18|TRBJ2-1|few
TGTGCCAGCTCACCACGGGAGGCTAGCCTTTACAATGAGCAGTTCTTC
CASSPREASLYNEQFF
>TRBD1|TRBV6-1|TRBJ1-5|once
TGTGCCAGCAGTATGACAGGGACTCAGCCCCAGCATTTT
CASSMTGTQPQHF
>.|TRBV11-3|TRBJ2-1|many
TGTGCCAGCAGCTTAGATTCGCAGGGATTGGGCGAGCAGTTCTTC
CASSLDSQGLGEQFF
>.|TRBV11-1|TRBJ2-5|many
TGTGCCAGCAGCTGGGAGCAAGAGACCCAGTACTTC
CASSWEQETQYF
>TRBD1|TRBV29-1|TRBJ2-7|few
TGCAGCGTTACTCCGGGACAGGGGTCTTACGAGCAGTACTTC
CSVTPGQGSYEQYF
>.|TRBV28|TRBJ1-2|few
TGTGCCAGCAGCCTATACAGGAATGGCTACACCTTC
CASSLYRNGYTF
>.|TRBV2|TRBJ1-1|.
TGTGCCAGCAGTGAAAATACTGGGTTTACTGAAGCTTTCTTT
CASSENTGFTEAFF
>TRBD1|TRBV6-1|TRBJ1-5|few
TGTGCCAGCAGTGAGGACAGGGTGGTGGCCCAGCATTTT
CASSEDRVVAQHF
>.|TRBV5-1|TRBJ2-1|few
TGCGCCAGCAGCTTAGGGAATTCCTACAATGAGCAGTTCTTC
CASSLGNSYNEQFF
>TRBD2|TRBV20-1|TRBJ2-7|.
TGCAGTGCTTCTCAATCCCGACTAGCGGGAGGAGGCGAGCAGTACTTC
CSASQSRLAGGGEQYF
>.|TRBV5-5|TRBJ1-1|many
TGTGCCAGCAGCTTGAGGGGGACTGAAGCTTTCTTT
CASSLRGTEAFF
>TRBD1|TRBV28|TRBJ2-7|once
TGTGCCAGCTCACTTACCGGGACAGAATTCAACGAGCAGTACTTC
CASSLTGTEFNEQYF
>TRBD1|TRBV2|TRBJ1-3|many
TGTGCCAGCGGAGGACGGATACAGGGGAACACCATATATTTT
CASGGRIQGNTIYF
>.|TRBV19|TRBJ1-2|.
TGTGCCAGCTTACAGGGATCTTACTATGGCTACACCTTC
CASLQGSYYGYTF
>.|TRBV28|TRBJ1-2|many
TGTGCCACAACGGGGGTGGAAAGGTACAGGAATAACTATGGCTACACCTTC
CATTGVERYRNNYGYTF